In its sample, the clone carrying this TCR beta chain was seen many times. The data derive from a study of CD8+CD57+ T cells in acquired aplastic anemia. Genomic DNA constituted the template upon which TCR beta VDJ and CDR3 profiling was performed. TCRdb re-analysed the reads in MiXCR, keeping a single row per CDR3 protein. The profile shows 200,000 to 250,000 distinct CDR3 sequences, 50% to 70% of them singletons. It was patients with CD8+CD57+ cell expansion by flow cytometry who were chosen for sequencing. Germline CDR1 reads SGDLS; CDR2 reads YYNGEE. The length of the CDR3 is 17 residues. The V end lost 2 bases, the J end lost 0 bases, and 17 bases lay between the germline ends.

The rearrangement joins TRBV9 to TRBJ1-2; D is unresolved. The sample taken for sequencing was sorted CD4+, CD8+, or CD8+CD57+ T cells (not recorded which) from PBMCs. This sequence originates from a human donor with aplastic anemia. CDR3 sequence (DNA): TGTGCCAGCAGCGTTACCACCGGGGTCGGTGCTAACTATGGCTACACCTTC. Translation: CASSVTTGVGANYGYTF.